This entry is about one T cell receptor beta chain. These data come from a study of post-analysis software for immune sequencing data. Unique molecular identifiers featured in each of the TCR beta cDNA libraries. TCRdb recomputed calls from the PCR reads with MiXCR, one row per CDR3 protein. The sample gives about 150,000 distinct CDR3 sequences, around 30% of which show up once; less than 1.6% is in the top ten. The sequenced sample was blood. The sequence was obtained from a girl between 5 and 17 years old with multiple sclerosis.

The CDR3 sequence is CASSPGLVLSGSKYEQYF. The CDR3 DNA reads as TGTGCCAGCAGCCCAGGACTAGTGTTAAGCGGGAGTAAATACGAGCAGTACTTC. J is TRBJ2-7 and V is TRBV4-2; the match to TRBD2 covers 8 bases. Germline assignment: CDR1 LGHNA and CDR2 YNFKEQ. The junction had 18 bases not matched to a gene; V was cut back by 4 bases and J by 4 bases. The CDR3 length is 18 residues.